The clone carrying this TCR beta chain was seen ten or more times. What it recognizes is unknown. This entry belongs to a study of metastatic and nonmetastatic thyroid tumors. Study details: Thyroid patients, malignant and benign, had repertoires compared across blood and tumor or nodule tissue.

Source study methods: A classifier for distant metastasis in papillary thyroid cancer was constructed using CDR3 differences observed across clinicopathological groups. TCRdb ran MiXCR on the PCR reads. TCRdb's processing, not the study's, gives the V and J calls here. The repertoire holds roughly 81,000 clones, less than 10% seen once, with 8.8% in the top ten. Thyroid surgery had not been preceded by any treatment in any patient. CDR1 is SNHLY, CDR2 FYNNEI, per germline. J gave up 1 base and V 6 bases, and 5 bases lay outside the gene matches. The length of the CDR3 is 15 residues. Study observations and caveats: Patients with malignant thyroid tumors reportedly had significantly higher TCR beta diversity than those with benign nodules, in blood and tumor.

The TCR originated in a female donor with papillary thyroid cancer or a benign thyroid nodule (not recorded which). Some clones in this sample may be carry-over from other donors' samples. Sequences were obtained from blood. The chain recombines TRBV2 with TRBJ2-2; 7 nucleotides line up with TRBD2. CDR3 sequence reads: CASSLGGVNTGELFF. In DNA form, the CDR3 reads TGTGCCAGCAGCCTGGGGGGGGTGAACACCGGGGAGCTGTTTTTT.